These 27 T cell receptor beta chains were sequenced from one sample in a study of somatic mutations in cytotoxic T cells in rheumatoid arthritis. Generated by immunoSEQ multiplex PCR, the TCRdb table keeps only in-frame clones and is missing some. The sample shows approximately 21,000 clones, approximately 78% of them seen only once. Sequencing was carried out using CD8+ T cells sorted from blood. These receptors all stem from an adult with rheumatoid arthritis.

The rearrangement uses TRBV19 and TRBJ2-2; D unresolved. The length of the CDR3 is 15 residues. Germline CDR1 LNHDA, CDR2 SQIVND (reference sequence). Trimming removed 3 bases from V and 6 bases from J, with 14 bases in between. CDR3: CASSMSHKSAGELFF. The CDR3 nucleotides read TGTGCCAGTAGTATGTCACACAAGAGCGCCGGGGAGCTGTTTTTT.

In this sample, this clone turned up once. The chain combines TRBV14 with TRBJ1-1; D is ambiguous. Trimming left V 4 bases short and J 0 bases short, with 15 bases between. The V gene's germline CDR1 is SGHDN and CDR2 FVKESK. The CDR3 has 16 residues. The CDR3 sequence is CASSPETDGVNTEAFF. The CDR3 DNA reads as TGTGCCAGCAGCCCCGAAACGGACGGGGTGAACACTGAAGCTTTCTTT.

The chain employs TRBV5-5 and TRBJ2-1, with 10 bases matching TRBD1. CDR1 is SGHKS, CDR2 YYEKEE, per germline (reference sequence). With V trimmed by 7 bases and J by 3 bases, 10 bases remained unmatched. This CDR3 region has 16 residues. The CDR3, as DNA: TGTGCCAGCGGGGAACTAGACAGGGGGCTCTACAATGAGCAGTTCTTC. It yields the protein CASGELDRGLYNEQFF. Drawing the rest from reference TRBV5-5 and TRBJ2-1, the complete variable domain is DAGVTQSPTHLIKTRGQQVTLRCSPISGHKSVSWYQQVLGQGPQFIFQYYEKEERGRGNFPDRFSARQFPNYSSELNVNALLLGDSALYLCASGELDRGLYNEQFFGPGTRLTVL.

This clone was found once. One junction end does not reproduce the germline sequence, and a read error may be involved. The chain is built from TRBV6-1 and TRBJ2-3; 14 nucleotides match TRBD2. In germline, CDR1 is MNHNS, CDR2 SASEGT. The CDR3 extends over 17 amino acids. In DNA, the CDR3 is TGTGCCAACAGTGAAGCCCCGACTAGCGGGGGGGCAGATACGCAGTATTTT. It specifies CANSEAPTSGGADTQYF.

V is TRBV27 and J is TRBJ2-7; the match to TRBD1 covers 7 bases. Germline V lookup: CDR1 MNHEY, CDR2 SMNVEV (reference sequence). With 0 bases clipped from V and 5 bases from J, the junction kept 4 bases outside the gene matches. CDR3 size: 14 residues. The CDR3 spells CASSLSGTVNEQYF. CDR3 bases: TGTGCCAGCAGTTTATCCGGGACAGTCAACGAGCAGTACTTC.

The chain has TRBV9 and TRBJ2-3; weak D call: TRBD1 (6 bases). The germline V gene has CDR1 SGDLS and CDR2 YYNGEE. There are 12 residues in the CDR3. Trimming cost V 5 bases and J 7 bases, with 11 bases left between them. Here the CDR3 reads CASRDDRNTQYF. The CDR3, as DNA: TGTGCCAGCAGAGACGACAGGAATACGCAGTATTTT.

V gene TRBV7-3 combines with J gene TRBJ2-7; TRBD1 agrees at 11 bases. CDR1 SGHTA and CDR2 FQGTGA come from the germline V gene. With 5 bases clipped from V and 3 bases from J, the junction kept 9 bases outside the gene matches. This CDR3 is 16 amino acids long. CDR3 nucleotides: TGTGCCAGCAGCCCCGCGGGACAGGGGGGGAACTACGAGCAGTACTTC. Protein: CASSPAGQGGNYEQYF.

This sequence joins TRBV4-1 and TRBJ2-7; D is unresolved. CDR3 size: 14 residues. Germline lookup yields CDR1 MGHRA and CDR2 YSYEKL. Trimming cost V 6 bases and J 4 bases, with 16 bases left between them. DNA for the CDR3: TGCGCCAGCAGGAGCACCCCGGGCGATTACGAGCAGTACTTC. Protein product: CASRSTPGDYEQYF.

The CDR3 DNA follows: TGTGCCAGCAGGGGGACAGGGACCGGGGAGCTGTTTTTT. Translated: CASRGTGTGELFF. The chain joins TRBV7-3 to TRBJ2-2; TRBD1 aligns across 9 bases. The CDR3 has 13 amino acids. V trimming: 6 bases; J trimming: 5 bases; junction bases outside the gene matches: 1. CDR1 and CDR2 (germline): SGHTA, FQGTGA.

In this sample, this clone turned up a few times. The V and J genes are TRBV6-4 and TRBJ2-2; D call uncertain. The CDR3 length is 13 residues. Trimming shortened V by 0 bases and J by 7 bases, and 6 bases separated the two germline ends. Germline-derived CDR1 and CDR2 are MRHNA and SNTAGT. The DNA of the CDR3 is TGTGCCAGCAGTGACTCCGGAAACGGGGAGCTGTTTTTT. This codes for CASSDSGNGELFF.

This chain links TRBV6-5 with TRBJ1-5, with TRBD1 matching 8 bases. The length of the CDR3 is 15 residues. Germline V gives CDR1 MNHEY, CDR2 SVGAGI. V shed 6 bases, J shed 8 bases, and the junction held 12 bases outside the gene matches. The CDR3 DNA reads TGTGCCAGCAGCTCAACAGGGGGTGGGGGGGAGCCCCAGCATTTT. Amino acid sequence: CASSSTGGGGEPQHF.

The chain combines TRBV9 with TRBJ2-2, with 7 nucleotides matching TRBD1. V lost 4 bases to trimming and J lost 2 bases; unmatched junction nucleotides: 5. Per germline, CDR1 SGDLS and CDR2 YYNGEE. The CDR3 sequence is 15 residues long. The CDR3 coding sequence is TGTGCCAGCAGCCAGACAGGGACAAACACCGGGGAGCTGTTTTTT. It is translated as CASSQTGTNTGELFF.

The chain couples TRBV6-6 to TRBJ2-7; D call uncertain. The length of the CDR3 is 14 residues. Per germline, CDR1 MNHNY and CDR2 SVGAGI (reference sequence). V lost 0 bases and J lost 2, with 8 bases in between. The CDR3 loop reads CASSYSPITYEQYF. CDR3 bases: TGTGCCAGCAGTTACTCACCCATAACCTACGAGCAGTACTTC.

This rearrangement joins TRBV5-5 to TRBJ2-3; the D gene is possibly TRBD1 (5 bases). Germline V gene lookup returns CDR1 SGHKS and CDR2 YYEKEE (reference sequence). With 4 bases removed from V and 3 bases from J, the gap between germline ends came to 18 bases. This CDR3 spans 16 amino acids. The DNA of the CDR3 is TGTGCCAGCAGCACCGCTGGAGCAGGGTCAACAGATACGCAGTATTTT. Translation: CASSTAGAGSTDTQYF.

This chain uses TRBV7-9 with TRBJ2-2, with a possible D match to TRBD1 (6 bases). The CDR3 has 13 amino acids. CDR1 is SEHNR and CDR2 is FQNEAQ in the germline V gene (reference sequence). Trimming stripped 5 bases from V and 5 bases from J, with 9 bases between. The CDR3 loop is CASSEQGTGELFF. CDR3 in DNA: TGTGCCAGCAGCGAACAGGGTACCGGGGAGCTGTTTTTT.

The chain employs TRBV7-8 and TRBJ2-7, with TRBD1 matching over 9 bases. Unmatched junction bases numbered 13, after V lost 2 bases and J lost 2 bases. The CDR3 consists of 18 residues. Germline lookup yields CDR1 SGHVS and CDR2 FQNEAQ. The CDR3: CASSLPQAGTGSAYEQYF. In DNA form, the CDR3 reads TGTGCCAGCAGCTTACCTCAAGCCGGGACAGGGTCGGCCTACGAGCAGTACTTC.

J is TRBJ2-5 and V is TRBV5-6; 13 bases match TRBD2. V lost 5 bases to trimming and J lost 6 bases; unmatched junction nucleotides: 10. The CDR3 consists of 16 residues. Germline V gives CDR1 SGHDT, CDR2 YYEEEE. CDR3 region: CASRNTSGGALKTQYF. DNA for the CDR3: TGTGCCAGCAGGAACACTAGCGGGGGGGCCTTAAAGACCCAGTACTTC.

J is TRBJ2-5 and V is TRBV10-2; TRBD1 agrees at 11 bases. V was pared by 6 bases and J by 5 bases, with 11 bases of the junction left unmatched. The length of the CDR3 is 16 residues. Germline CDR1 is WSHSY and CDR2 is SAAADI. CDR3 bases: TGCGCCAGCAGCCCGGACAGGGGGCTCGCCCCGGAGACCCAGTACTTC. Translating gives CASSPDRGLAPETQYF.

The V gene is TRBV5-1, the J gene TRBJ2-1; TRBD1 aligns across 7 bases. Germline V gene lookup returns CDR1 SGHRS and CDR2 YFSETQ. The CDR3 consists of 17 residues. The ends lost 0 bases at V and 4 bases at J; junction bases unmatched: 10. The CDR3 protein is CASSLVGDSDFYNEQFF. Here the CDR3 DNA reads TGCGCCAGCAGCTTGGTCGGGGACAGCGATTTTTACAATGAGCAGTTCTTC.

V and J are TRBV5-1 and TRBJ2-3; perhaps D is TRBD1 or TRBD2 (5 bases each). CDR3 length equals 15 residues. Per the germline V gene, CDR1 is SGHRS and CDR2 is YFSETQ. Trimming took off 5 bases at V and 3 bases at J, with 16 bases between the two ends. CDR3 DNA: TGCGCCAGCAGTCTGCTTGGGGGTAGAACAGATACGCAGTATTTT. It specifies CASSLLGGRTDTQYF.

This clone was seen a single time. J is TRBJ2-7 and V is TRBV2; D gene ambiguous. This CDR3 has 9 amino acids. The germline V and J ends were trimmed by 8 bases and 4 bases, with 3 bases remaining between them. The germline gives CDR1 SNHLY, CDR2 FYNNEI. CDR3 in amino acids: CASGYEQYF. The CDR3, as DNA: TGTGCCAGCGGGTACGAGCAGTACTTC. Looking up the rest from reference TRBV2 and TRBJ2-7 gives the full variable domain: EPEVTQTPSHQVTQMGQEVILRCVPISNHLYFYWYRQILGQKVEFLVSFYNNEISEKSEIFDDQFSVERPDGSNFTLKIRSTKLEDSAMYFCASGYEQYFGPGTRLTVT.

The chain employs TRBV7-2 and TRBJ2-4, with 9 positions matching TRBD2. J lost 8 bases, V lost 1 base, and 6 bases had no gene match. Germline values: CDR1 SGHTA, CDR2 FQGNSA. This CDR3 comprises 15 residues. The DNA for the CDR3 is TGTGCCAGCAGCTTAGAGGCGGGGGGGTCCGACATTCAGTACTTC. This gives the protein CASSLEAGGSDIQYF.

The V gene is TRBV6-6, the J gene TRBJ1-1; D is ambiguous. The V gene's germline CDR1 is MNHNY and CDR2 SVGAGI (reference sequence). Trimming stripped 0 bases from V and 4 bases from J, with 15 bases between. The CDR3 sequence is 16 residues long. The CDR3 sequence is CASSYSQRGGSTEAFF. The CDR3 nucleotides are TGTGCCAGCAGTTACTCCCAGCGGGGAGGAAGCACTGAAGCTTTCTTT.

The chain recombines TRBV4-3 with TRBJ2-7; the match to TRBD2 covers 10 bases. The germline CDR1 and CDR2 sequences are LGHNA and YSLEER. This CDR3 comprises 15 residues. V shed 1 base, J shed 3 bases, and the junction held 3 bases outside the gene matches. CDR3 in amino acids: CASSQGLAGDYEQYF. CDR3 nucleotides: TGCGCCAGCAGCCAAGGTCTAGCGGGGGACTACGAGCAGTACTTC.

This chain connects TRBV5-4 to TRBJ1-3; tentative D call: TRBD1 (5 bases). CDR1 is SGHNT and CDR2 is YYREEE in the germline V gene (reference sequence). V gave up 2 bases and J gave up 3 bases, with 6 bases separating them. This CDR3 comprises 13 residues. The CDR3: CASSFQGGNTIYF. DNA of the CDR3: TGTGCCAGCAGCTTCCAGGGTGGAAACACCATATATTTT.

This chain connects TRBV6-5 to TRBJ2-5; 7 nucleotides line up with TRBD2. Germline trimming cut 1 base from V and 4 bases from J; bases unmatched to any gene: 6. The germline V gene encodes CDR1 MNHEY and CDR2 SVGAGI. The CDR3 is made up of 15 amino acids. CDR3 loop: CASSYLAGGVETQYF. In DNA, the CDR3 is TGTGCCAGCAGTTACTTAGCGGGTGGTGTAGAGACCCAGTACTTC.

This clone has a single count. The chain recombines TRBV7-6 with TRBJ1-5; D not resolved. Trimming cost V 1 base and J 4 bases, with 11 bases left between them. From germline, CDR1 is SGHVS and CDR2 FNYEAQ. This CDR3 has 15 amino acids. Here the CDR3 DNA reads TGTGCCAGCAGCTTAGGTGCGCAGTCTAATCAGCCCCAGCATTTT. Its translation: CASSLGAQSNQPQHF.